This T cell receptor (beta chain) comes out of a study of STAT3 mutations in large granular lymphocyte leukemia. Overall study findings and caveats: At least one immunodominant TCR beta clonotype appeared in every T-cell large granular lymphocyte leukemia patient. Clonal expansion was inferred from samples taken at other timepoints. All newly emerging clones after therapy were STAT3 wild type.

This clone has only a few counts. Its antigen is unknown. Profiled with immunoSEQ multiplex PCR; TCRdb holds only in-frame clones, not every one. The sample yields about 3,100 clones, nearly 70% seen once. The CDR3 runs to 15 residues. Trimming cost V 6 bases and J 1 base, with 13 bases left between them. Germline V gene data show CDR1 as KGHSH and CDR2 as LQKENI. This sequence joins TRBV18 and TRBJ1-5; D possibly corresponds to TRBD1 (5 bases). This receptor was obtained from a woman in her 40s with T-cell large granular lymphocyte leukemia. Some clones in this sample may be carry-over from other donors' samples. What was sequenced was peripheral blood mononuclear cells. Written as DNA, the CDR3 is TGTGCCAGCTCCTCTCGGGGGGGGAGCAATCAGCCCCAGCATTTT. It translates to CASSSRGGSNQPQHF.